These 17 T cell receptor beta chains were all obtained from the same sample, sequenced in a study of cytomegalovirus exposure and HLA in healthy donors. Primers for the PCR totalled 60 Vbeta and 13 Jbeta. Assay: immunoSEQ multiplex PCR; the TCRdb copy retains only in-frame clones and omits some. Here the sample spans about 120,000 clones, 65% to 80% being singletons. Sample: PBMCs. Every receptor here comes from a human donor in good health.

CDR3 residues: CASSPGDRYTGELFF. In DNA, the CDR3 is TGTGCCAGCAGCCCCGGGGACAGATACACCGGGGAGCTGTTTTTT. This rearrangement joins TRBV7-6 to TRBJ2-2; the match to TRBD1 covers 7 bases. Germline loops: CDR1 SGHVS, CDR2 FNYEAQ. V lost 5 bases and J lost 3; bases outside the gene matches: 6. The CDR3 is 15 amino acids.

The rearrangement joins TRBV2 to TRBJ2-7; possibly TRBD1 for D (5 bases). V was trimmed by 4 bases and J by 2 bases, leaving 12 bases between them. There are 14 residues in the CDR3. Germline V gene lookup returns CDR1 SNHLY and CDR2 FYNNEI. CDR3 sequence reads: CASSGTPDTYEQYF. The CDR3 nucleotides are TGTGCCAGCAGTGGGACCCCGGACACCTACGAGCAGTACTTC.

The V and J genes are TRBV4-2 and TRBJ2-3; D might be TRBD2 (6 bases). The germline V and J ends were trimmed by 0 bases and 0 bases, with 19 bases remaining between them. The germline V gene encodes CDR1 LGHNA and CDR2 YNFKEQ. The CDR3 length is 19 residues. The CDR3 region is CASSQELEPDGTSTDTQYF. The DNA of the CDR3 is TGTGCCAGCAGCCAAGAGCTCGAACCTGACGGGACTAGCACAGATACGCAGTATTTT.

The chain is built from TRBV27 and TRBJ2-1; 10 nucleotides match TRBD2. The CDR3 totals 18 residues. Per the germline V gene, CDR1 is MNHEY and CDR2 is SMNVEV (reference sequence). The V segment lost 5 bases and the J segment 12 bases; nucleotides outside the gene matches: 22. The CDR3 loop reads CASSPRQGRAGGFGGQFF. The CDR3 nucleotides are TGTGCCAGCAGTCCGAGACAGGGGCGAGCGGGAGGGTTTGGGGGGCAGTTCTTC.

This sequence joins TRBV28 and TRBJ2-4; 9 bases fit TRBD2. This CDR3 region has 16 residues. Trimming cost V 2 bases and J 3 bases; bases outside gene matches: 5. The germline gives CDR1 MDHEN, CDR2 SYDVKM. The CDR3 loop reads CASSLRLAGFKNIQYF. Here the CDR3 DNA reads TGTGCCAGCAGTTTACGGCTAGCGGGGTTCAAAAACATTCAGTACTTC. Using reference TRBV28 and TRBJ2-4 for the parts outside the CDR3, the full variable domain is DVKVTQSSRYLVKRTGEKVFLECVQDMDHENMFWYRQDPGLGLRLIYFSYDVKMKEKGDIPEGYSVSREKKERFSLILESASTNQTSMYLCASSLRLAGFKNIQYFGAGTRLSVL.

The chain joins TRBV29-1 to TRBJ2-7, with 7 nucleotides matching TRBD1. J gave up 3 bases and V 0 bases, and 8 bases lay outside the gene matches. Germline values: CDR1 SQVTM, CDR2 ANQGSEA. This CDR3 contains 15 residues. The CDR3 DNA sequence: TGCAGCGTTGAAGAGTCCGGGACAGAGGTCTACGAGCAGTACTTC. It is translated as CSVEESGTEVYEQYF.

This clone was counted between two and nine times. The CDR3 DNA follows: TGTGCCAGCAGTTACTCGATTTGGACAGGGAACGAGCAGTACTTC. Translation gives CASSYSIWTGNEQYF. This rearrangement joins TRBV6-5 to TRBJ2-7, with 8 bases lining up with TRBD1. The CDR3 runs 15 residues. Trimming removed 0 bases from V and 5 bases from J; junction bases left unmatched: 6. Per the germline V gene, CDR1 is MNHEY and CDR2 is SVGAGI.

The CDR3 protein is CASSSGLAAYEQYF. CDR3 DNA: TGTGCCAGCAGTTCAGGGCTAGCGGCCTACGAGCAGTACTTC. The chain uses TRBV11-3 and TRBJ2-7, with 7 positions matching TRBD2. The V segment lost 6 bases and the J segment 2 bases; nucleotides outside the gene matches: 7. Germline-derived CDR1 and CDR2 are SGHNT and YENEEA. The CDR3 is made up of 14 amino acids.

This rearrangement joins TRBV6-1 to TRBJ1-1; tentative D call: TRBD1 (5 bases). Germline CDR1 reads MNHNS; CDR2 reads SASEGT. The CDR3 is 13 amino acids. The V and J ends lost 5 bases and 1 base respectively, with 8 bases between them. CDR3 in amino acids: CASSPRENTEAFF. Here the CDR3 DNA reads TGTGCCAGCAGTCCCAGGGAGAACACTGAAGCTTTCTTT.

V is TRBV7-2 and J is TRBJ2-3, with 7 positions matching TRBD2. The CDR3 is made up of 14 amino acids. Germline CDR1 reads SGHTA; CDR2 reads FQGNSA. The V segment lost 3 bases and the J segment 6 bases; nucleotides outside the gene matches: 6. CDR3 residues: CASSFWEGGDTQYF. DNA for the CDR3: TGTGCCAGCAGCTTCTGGGAGGGCGGCGATACGCAGTATTTT.

The CDR3 DNA reads TGCAGCGTGTACTACTCCGGCACAGATACGCAGTATTTT. Translating gives CSVYYSGTDTQYF. The J gene is TRBJ2-3, the V gene TRBV29-1, with no clear D. CDR1 is SQVTM, CDR2 ANQGSEA, per germline. This CDR3 is 13 amino acids long. The V gene lost 6 bases and the J gene lost 1 base, with 11 bases spanning the gap.

The genes are TRBV18 and TRBJ1-2, with 12 bases identical to TRBD1. The CDR3 totals 15 residues. With 2 bases clipped from V and 8 bases from J, the junction kept 6 bases outside the gene matches. Germline V gene sequence: CDR1 KGHSH, CDR2 LQKENI. The CDR3 reads CASSPTGQGASGYTF. The CDR3 DNA is TGTGCCAGCTCACCAACGGGACAGGGGGCATCGGGCTACACCTTC.

The V call is TRBV7-9, the J call TRBJ1-1, with D unclear. Germline V gene sequence: CDR1 SEHNR, CDR2 FQNEAQ (reference sequence). The CDR3 is 13 amino acids. V lost 5 bases and J 4 bases, leaving 11 bases between the germline ends. DNA of the CDR3: TGTGCCAGCAGCCCCGGCGGGGTCACTGAAGCTTTCTTT. Its translation: CASSPGGVTEAFF.

J is TRBJ2-3 and V is TRBV5-1; 10 bases are shared with TRBD1. The length of the CDR3 is 15 residues. Germline values: CDR1 SGHRS, CDR2 YFSETQ. V lost 9 bases, J lost 3 bases, and 10 bases stayed unmatched. The CDR3 region has the DNA TGCGCCACCGGTTCCGGGACAGGGGTAACAGATACGCAGTATTTT. Protein: CATGSGTGVTDTQYF.

This sequence joins TRBV11-2 and TRBJ2-3, with D possibly being TRBD2 (6 bases). The germline gives CDR1 SGHAT, CDR2 FQNNGV. This CDR3 is built from 14 residues. Trimming removed 2 bases at V and 5 bases at J, with 11 bases between. The CDR3 DNA sequence: TGTGCCAGCAGCTTAACCGGGAGAGTAGATACGCAGTATTTT. It yields the protein CASSLTGRVDTQYF. Looking up the rest from reference TRBV11-2 and TRBJ2-3 gives the full variable domain: EAGVAQSPRYKIIEKRQSVAFWCNPISGHATLYWYQQILGQGPKLLIQFQNNGVVDDSQLPKDRFSAERLKGVDSTLKIQPAKLEDSAVYLCASSLTGRVDTQYFGPGTRLTVL.

This clone was observed once. This chain uses TRBV6-4 with TRBJ2-1; the D is unclear. With 6 bases removed from V and 1 base from J, the gap between germline ends came to 10 bases. This CDR3 has 14 residues. Looked up from germline, CDR1 is MRHNA and CDR2 is SNTAGT. The CDR3, as DNA: TGTGCCAGCAGCGAGGAGAGATCCTACAATGAGCAGTTCTTC. Amino acid sequence: CASSEERSYNEQFF.

This clone was seen more than once but under ten times. The gene calls are TRBV12-5 and TRBJ2-1; 14 nucleotides match TRBD2. V lost 5 bases to trimming and J lost 6 bases; unmatched junction nucleotides: 3. The CDR3 loop spans 15 amino acids. The germline V gene encodes CDR1 LGHNT and CDR2 FRNRAP. CDR3 bases: TGTGCTAGTGGTGCCGGGACTAGCGGGAGCAATGAGCAGTTCTTC. This gives the protein CASGAGTSGSNEQFF.